Here is one T cell receptor beta chain with its context. A junction end diverges from the germline sequence, so it may reflect a read error. Germline V lookup: CDR1 SGDLS, CDR2 YYNGEE. This CDR3 comprises 13 residues. TCRdb keeps only in-frame clones here, not all; method: immunoSEQ multiplex PCR. Of some 95,000 clones listed, 80% to 90% were seen once; the top ten hold about 14%. This entry is derived from a study of control samples from healthy donors and cancer patients. The gene calls are TRBV9 and TRBJ1-3; a weak D match, TRBD1 (5 bases). What was sequenced was blood. The sequence was collected from a man between 25 and 39 years old in good health. CDR3 sequence: CASRWGPGNTIYF. The CDR3 DNA follows: TGTGCCAGCAGGTGGGGCCCTGGGAACACCATATATTTT.